This entry lists 18 T cell receptor beta chains sequenced from one sample in a study of cytotoxic CD8 clonotypes in ibrutinib-treated CLL. Assay: immunoSEQ multiplex PCR; the TCRdb copy retains only in-frame clones and omits some. The table records some 200,000 clones, just over 70% of them present only once. This material consisted of PBMCs, taken after 12 months of ibrutinib treatment. The receptors stem from a human donor with chronic lymphocytic leukemia.

J is TRBJ1-4 and V is TRBV30, with TRBD1 identical over 8 bases. This CDR3 is built from 15 residues. Germline loops: CDR1 GTSNPN, CDR2 SVGIG (reference sequence). V gave up 3 bases and J gave up 6 bases; unmatched junction bases: 9. The CDR3 loop is CAWSFTGGGDEKLFF. The CDR3 bases are TGTGCCTGGAGCTTTACAGGGGGGGGAGATGAAAAACTGTTTTTT.

The chain joins TRBV14 to TRBJ1-2; no clear D. The CDR3 has 16 residues. V was clipped by 0 bases and J by 2 bases, with 13 bases between them. Per germline, CDR1 SGHDN and CDR2 FVKESK. The CDR3 nucleotides read TGTGCCAGCAGCCAAGACAGAAGGGCAACAAACTATGGCTACACCTTC. It is translated as CASSQDRRATNYGYTF.

In its sample, this clone was seen once. The CDR3 here is CASRTSVAGTDTQYF. Written as DNA, the CDR3 is TGTGCCAGCAGAACCAGCGTTGCGGGCACAGATACGCAGTATTTT. The genes are TRBV2 and TRBJ2-3; D gene ambiguous. The CDR3 loop spans 15 amino acids. CDR1 and CDR2 (germline): SNHLY, FYNNEI. V dropped 6 bases and J dropped 1 base, with 14 bases sitting between them.

The chain joins TRBV28 to TRBJ2-4; 11 positions match TRBD1. The germline gives CDR1 MDHEN, CDR2 SYDVKM. The CDR3 is 17 residues long. Losses at the gene ends were 5 bases for V and 0 bases for J; bases not matched to a gene: 6. CDR3 bases: TGTGCCAGCAGTCCCGGACAGGGGGCCCTAGCCAAAAACATTCAGTACTTC. The encoded protein is CASSPGQGALAKNIQYF.

The CDR3 here is CASSLVRGEAFF. CDR3 bases: TGTGCCAGCAGCTTGGTACGGGGTGAAGCTTTCTTT. This chain connects TRBV13 to TRBJ1-1; no reliable D call. V shed 3 bases and J shed 7 bases, with 9 bases lying between them. The CDR3 spans 12 residues. Germline CDR1 PRHDT, CDR2 FYEKMQ (reference sequence).

The V and J genes are TRBV4-2 and TRBJ1-6; tentative D call: TRBD1 (6 bases). Trimming left V 8 bases short and J 9 bases short, with 17 bases between. The CDR3 runs to 14 residues. Germline CDR1 is LGHNA and CDR2 is YNFKEQ. The CDR3 DNA sequence: TGTGCCAGCGTCGATGCAGGCAGGGGTTCACCCCTCCACTTT. This encodes CASVDAGRGSPLHF.

CDR3 DNA: TGTGCCAGCAGCTCCCTGGGCAGCTCCTACGAGCAGTACTTC. It encodes CASSSLGSSYEQYF. The chain has TRBV7-9 and TRBJ2-7; no clear D gene. The length of the CDR3 is 14 residues. Germline V gene sequence: CDR1 SEHNR, CDR2 FQNEAQ (reference sequence). Trimming cost V 4 bases and J 0 bases, with 10 bases left between them.

This chain connects TRBV30 to TRBJ1-2; D uncertain. V was clipped by 2 bases and J by 9 bases, with 13 bases between them. This CDR3 has 12 amino acids. Germline values: CDR1 GTSNPN, CDR2 SVGIG (reference sequence). The CDR3 region is CAWSLLSGRYTF. DNA of the CDR3: TGTGCCTGGAGTTTGCTTTCTGGGCGCTACACCTTC.

V gene TRBV7-9 combines with J gene TRBJ1-2; the D gene is possibly TRBD1 (5 bases). Germline values: CDR1 SEHNR, CDR2 FQNEAQ (reference sequence). Trimming removed 0 bases from V and 6 bases from J, with 11 bases in between. This CDR3 region has 14 residues. The CDR3 loop is CASSLAPQGNGYTF. In DNA form, the CDR3 reads TGTGCCAGCAGCTTAGCGCCGCAGGGAAATGGCTACACCTTC.

This sequence joins TRBV4-1 and TRBJ2-1; D may be TRBD2 (6 bases). The germline gives CDR1 MGHRA, CDR2 YSYEKL. This CDR3 comprises 15 residues. Trimming pared 0 bases from V and 5 bases from J, leaving 11 bases between. CDR3 residues: CASSQDGLANNEQFF. The CDR3 bases are TGCGCCAGCAGCCAAGATGGGCTAGCGAACAATGAGCAGTTCTTC.

The chain combines TRBV9 with TRBJ1-1; TRBD1 might be the D (5 bases). Between the trimmed V and J ends, which lost 0 bases and 0 bases, there was a span of 12 bases. The germline CDR1 and CDR2 sequences are SGDLS and YYNGEE. The CDR3 loop spans 16 amino acids. The CDR3 here is CASSVGRDGLNTEAFF. As DNA, the CDR3 is TGTGCCAGCAGCGTAGGCCGGGACGGGCTGAACACTGAAGCTTTCTTT.

The V call is TRBV7-9, the J call TRBJ2-3; TRBD2 is a possible D gene (7 bases). This CDR3 comprises 15 residues. From germline, CDR1 is SEHNR and CDR2 FQNEAQ (reference sequence). Trimming took 4 bases from V and 4 from J, leaving 15 bases between them. The CDR3 sequence: CASSSWGGLSDTQYF. The CDR3, as DNA: TGTGCCAGCAGCTCTTGGGGGGGCCTGTCAGATACGCAGTATTTT.

This clone came up a few times. The V call is TRBV5-1, the J call TRBJ1-2, with 8 bases fitting TRBD1. The V gene end was trimmed by 4 bases and the J gene end by 5 bases; junction bases not matched to a gene: 7. Germline CDR1 is SGHRS and CDR2 is YFSETQ. The CDR3 has 14 residues. CDR3 nucleotides: TGCGCCAGCAGCCAGGACAGGGCTTCGTATGGCTACACCTTC. Translation gives CASSQDRASYGYTF.

The chain links TRBV5-4 to TRBJ1-4; TRBD1 matches 8 bases. Germline CDR1 SGHNT, CDR2 YYREEE (reference sequence). J gave up 8 bases and V 1 base, and 7 bases lay outside the gene matches. The CDR3 extends over 15 amino acids. CDR3 sequence reads: CASSLSQGVGEKLFF. Here the CDR3 DNA reads TGTGCCAGCAGCTTGTCACAGGGGGTAGGGGAAAAACTGTTTTTT.

This clone was detected once. This rearrangement joins TRBV30 to TRBJ1-6; a weak D match, TRBD1 (6 bases). The CDR3 has 16 residues. Trimming cost V 4 bases and J 4 bases, with 17 bases left between them. Germline V gene data show CDR1 as GTSNPN and CDR2 as SVGIG (reference sequence). CDR3 amino acids: CAWTRARGPYNSPLHF. The CDR3 DNA reads as TGTGCCTGGACCAGAGCCAGGGGACCTTATAATTCACCCCTCCACTTT. The whole variable domain, filled in from reference TRBV30 and TRBJ1-6, reads SQTIHQWPATLVQPVGSPLSLECTVEGTSNPNLYWYRQAAGRGLQLLFYSVGIGQISSEVPQNLSASRPQDRQFILSSKKLLLSDSGFYLCAWTRARGPYNSPLHFGNGTRLTVT.

V and J are TRBV29-1 and TRBJ2-3; D ambiguous. Trimming left V 7 bases short and J 6 bases short, with 14 bases between. From germline, CDR1 is SQVTM and CDR2 ANQGSEA. This CDR3 contains 12 residues. The CDR3 here is CSASPLEDTQYF. As DNA, the CDR3 is TGCAGCGCCTCCCCCTTGGAGGATACGCAGTATTTT.

The genes are TRBV4-2 and TRBJ1-1; possible D gene TRBD1, 5 bases. This CDR3 contains 18 residues. Germline CDR1 LGHNA, CDR2 YNFKEQ. V was clipped by 1 base and J by 5 bases, with 23 bases between them. The CDR3 DNA reads TGTGCCAGCAGCCAAGCGTACGGAGAGACCGCCGGGGCGACTGAAGCTTTCTTT. It translates to CASSQAYGETAGATEAFF.

This rearrangement joins TRBV6-1 to TRBJ1-2; 7 bases match TRBD1. V gave up 6 bases and J gave up 4 bases; unmatched junction bases: 11. CDR3 size: 15 residues. Germline V gene sequence: CDR1 MNHNS, CDR2 SASEGT. CDR3 protein: CASSPSAGQFYGYTF. In DNA form, the CDR3 reads TGTGCCAGCAGCCCTTCGGCGGGACAGTTCTATGGCTACACCTTC.